Here is one T cell receptor beta chain with its context. Sequenced by immunoSEQ multiplex PCR; TCRdb stores in-frame clones only, minus some. The sample has around 15,000 clones; approximately 86% are singletons. These data originate in a study of OX40 agonist ivuxolimab in advanced cancers. V was cut by 7 bases and J by 0 bases, with 19 bases left in between. Per the germline V gene, CDR1 is SGHDN and CDR2 is FVKESK. CDR3 size: 17 residues. Individuals having autoimmune disease history or systemic immunosuppression were not enrolled. Blood got drawn at baseline, again on cycle 4 day 1, and then on cycle 7 day 1.

The receptor was isolated from an adult with an advanced solid tumor such as melanoma, head and neck, liver or kidney cancer. The chain recombines TRBV14 with TRBJ1-5, with D unresolved. This material consisted of CD4+ or CD8+ T cells sorted from blood, taken in a trial of the OX40 agonist ivuxolimab. This CDR3 is CASTRSHLPYSNQPQHF. Written as DNA, the CDR3 is TGTGCCAGCACGAGGAGCCATTTGCCTTATAGCAATCAGCCCCAGCATTTT.